The sequence of this TCR beta chain was determined in a study of monozygotic twins with inflammatory bowel disease. With the 5' RACE reads reprocessed, TCRdb shows one record per CDR3 protein and no DNA. The specimen's table records approximately 330,000 distinct CDR3 sequences. This CDR3 has 12 residues. Germline CDR1 is PRHDT and CDR2 is FYEKMQ (reference sequence). Sequenced input: blood. The chain couples TRBV13 to TRBJ1-1; TCRdb reports TRBD1, a call that lacks DNA to check it against. The receptor comes from a human donor with ulcerative colitis or Crohn's disease, or a healthy co-twin of an affected twin (not recorded which). The CDR3 region is CASSFSQGAAFF.